This T cell receptor (beta chain) comes out of a study of blood T cell repertoires in COVID-19. In the study overall: There were acute and convalescent COVID-19 samples, and they came from the United States, Italy and Spain. From T cells, B-cell-depleted T cells, or PBMCs came the material, which was cDNA or gDNA.

In the original analysis: The assay estimated nucleated cells by amplifying reference gene primers. The method was immunoSEQ multiplex PCR; TCRdb's version includes in-frame clones alone and lacks a portion of them. V and J calls plus clone size are reproduced from that table; the DNA served to infer D and trimming. This sample has around 240,000 clones; roughly 84% occur once, and the top ten carry approximately 1.5%. Trimming took 5 bases from V and 3 from J; bases not matched to a gene: 4. Germline-derived CDR1 and CDR2 are SGHTA and FQGNSA. The CDR3 runs to 15 residues. This TCR came from a woman in her forties who had recovered from COVID-19. The V and J genes are TRBV7-2 and TRBJ2-1, with TRBD1 identical over 10 bases. The material sequenced was peripheral blood. The CDR3 DNA sequence: TGTGCCAGCAGCGTGGGACAGGGGCTCTACAATGAGCAGTTCTTC. Translating gives CASSVGQGLYNEQFF.